The sequence of this TCR beta chain was determined in a study of blood T cell repertoires in COVID-19. V was clipped by 0 bases and J by 7 bases; unmatched bases: 3. The CDR3 is 16 amino acids. Generated by immunoSEQ multiplex PCR, the TCRdb table keeps only in-frame clones and is missing some. The sample shows 150,000 to 200,000 clones, roughly 90% of them seen only once. The sequence came from a woman aged 55 to 70 who had recovered from COVID-19. V is TRBV23-1 and J is TRBJ1-4, with 12 bases aligning to TRBD1. TRBV23-1 belongs to the ORF category, with a function that is uncertain. The sample was peripheral blood. The CDR3 reads CASSQSGDRGREKLFF. The CDR3 DNA reads as TGCGCCAGCAGTCAATCAGGGGACAGGGGGCGTGAAAAACTGTTTTTT.